The 29 T cell receptor beta chains below all came from one sample that was sequenced in a study of cytomegalovirus exposure and HLA in healthy donors. The PCR made use of 60 Vbeta and 13 Jbeta primers. Method: immunoSEQ multiplex PCR; TCRdb's copy keeps in-frame clones and lacks some. Among around 150,000 clones listed, approximately 80% were seen once. The sequencing sample was made of PBMCs. Source of these receptors: a woman aged 40 to 55 in good health and CMV-seropositive.

On this clone: A junction boundary mismatches the germline segment, possibly from a read error. This sequence joins TRBV4-3 and TRBJ2-5, with D possibly being TRBD2 (5 bases). The CDR3 covers 10 residues. Germline V gives CDR1 LGHNA, CDR2 YSLEER. Here the CDR3 reads CASSQDKEDF. The CDR3 region has the DNA TGCGCCAGCAGCCAAGATAAGGAGGACTTC.

This clone was picked up one time. The chain combines TRBV7-9 with TRBJ1-1; 12 nucleotides match TRBD1. V lost 6 bases to trimming and J lost 0 bases; unmatched junction nucleotides: 5. CDR1 SEHNR and CDR2 FQNEAQ come from the germline V gene (reference sequence). CDR3 length: 16 amino acids. CDR3 sequence: CASRGGQGALNTEAFF. CDR3 DNA: TGTGCCAGCAGAGGGGGACAGGGGGCGTTGAACACTGAAGCTTTCTTT.

This chain connects TRBV5-1 to TRBJ1-1; D is possibly TRBD1 (6 bases). Germline V lookup: CDR1 SGHRS, CDR2 YFSETQ. The CDR3 totals 15 residues. Trimming left V 4 bases short and J 0 bases short, with 13 bases between. The DNA of the CDR3 is TGCGCCAGCAGCCCTCGACAGGAGATGAACACTGAAGCTTTCTTT. Amino acids: CASSPRQEMNTEAFF.

The gene calls are TRBV7-9 and TRBJ2-5, with D perhaps matching TRBD2 (5 bases). Germline values: CDR1 SEHNR, CDR2 FQNEAQ (reference sequence). Trimming pared 1 base from V and 4 bases from J, leaving 10 bases between. There are 14 residues in the CDR3. The CDR3 DNA reads TGTGCCAGCAGCTTAGGGTGGGAGCTAGAGACCCAGTACTTC. Translated: CASSLGWELETQYF.

This chain connects TRBV11-3 to TRBJ2-5; a possible D gene is TRBD2 (6 bases). Germline CDR1 is SGHNT and CDR2 is YENEEA. Trimming took off 2 bases at V and 7 bases at J, with 14 bases between the two ends. CDR3 length equals 14 residues. CDR3 sequence (DNA): TGTGCCAGCAGCTTATACGGCGGGACGGGGACCCAGTACTTC. Translating it yields CASSLYGGTGTQYF.

This sequence joins TRBV4-3 and TRBJ2-1, with 9 bases lining up with TRBD2. The V and J ends lost 3 bases and 10 bases, in that order; junction bases with no gene match: 10. CDR3 length equals 15 residues. Germline V gives CDR1 LGHNA, CDR2 YSLEER. The CDR3, as DNA: TGCGCCAGCAGCCAGGCCCGCGGGGGGGCCAGAGAGCAGTTCTTC. Protein: CASSQARGGAREQFF.

The chain joins TRBV14 to TRBJ1-2; 10 bases fit TRBD1. CDR1 and CDR2 (germline): SGHDN, FVKESK. The CDR3 length is 16 residues. J gave up 5 bases and V 4 bases, and 10 bases lay outside the gene matches. CDR3 in DNA: TGTGCCAGCAGCCGATCGACCAGACAGGGGGCGTATGGCTACACCTTC. Translating gives CASSRSTRQGAYGYTF.

The genes are TRBV10-3 and TRBJ2-3, with TRBD2 identical over 11 bases. V was clipped by 6 bases and J by 5 bases; unmatched bases: 10. Germline V CDR1 and CDR2: ENHRY, SYGVKD. This CDR3 spans 16 amino acids. CDR3 sequence: CAIRPTSGREEDTQYF. The CDR3 DNA reads TGTGCCATCAGACCCACTAGCGGGAGAGAGGAAGATACGCAGTATTTT.

In its sample, this clone was seen a few times. The chain carries TRBV19 and TRBJ2-5; 13 positions agree with TRBD2. The last part of the DNA fits TRBJ2-7 better; the J call may be wrong. Germline CDR1 and CDR2: LNHDA and SQIVND (reference sequence). The CDR3 is made up of 14 amino acids. The chain's CDR3 is CASSGTSGVYEQYF. In nucleotides, the CDR3 is TGTGCCAGTAGCGGGACTAGCGGGGTCTACGAGCAGTACTTC.

This clone was picked up one time. The rearrangement joins TRBV19 to TRBJ1-6; unclear D gene. The CDR3 is 15 residues long. Trimming cost V 5 bases and J 2 bases, with 10 bases left between them. Germline assignment: CDR1 LNHDA and CDR2 SQIVND (reference sequence). The CDR3 sequence: CASSSIPTYNSPLHF. The CDR3 DNA sequence: TGTGCCAGTAGTTCCATCCCCACCTATAATTCACCCCTCCACTTT.

The V and J genes are TRBV7-9 and TRBJ2-1, with TRBD2 matching 10 bases. The germline V gene has CDR1 SEHNR and CDR2 FQNEAQ (reference sequence). The CDR3 consists of 15 residues. The V gene end was trimmed by 4 bases and the J gene end by 2 bases; junction bases not matched to a gene: 2. The CDR3 DNA follows: TGTGCCAGCAGCTACAGCGGGAGGGCCTACAATGAGCAGTTCTTC. Protein: CASSYSGRAYNEQFF.

V usage is TRBV18 and J usage is TRBJ1-4; tentative D call: TRBD1 (5 bases). The CDR3 has 14 residues. Germline V gene lookup returns CDR1 KGHSH and CDR2 LQKENI. V gave up 3 bases and J gave up 8 bases, with 13 bases separating them. The CDR3 bases are TGTGCCAGCTCACCGGGGACTGTAGGCGAAAAACTGTTTTTT. Translation gives CASSPGTVGEKLFF.

The V and J genes are TRBV6-5 and TRBJ2-5, with 10 nucleotides matching TRBD1. J lost 6 bases, V lost 4 bases, and 5 bases had no gene match. The CDR3 extends over 14 amino acids. CDR1 and CDR2 (germline): MNHEY, SVGAGI. In DNA form, the CDR3 reads TGTGCCAGCAGTTTGGACAGGGGGGAAAAGACCCAGTACTTC. It specifies CASSLDRGEKTQYF.

This clone was recorded once. The chain recombines TRBV4-1 with TRBJ2-5; 16 bases agree with TRBD2. Unmatched junction bases numbered 5, after V lost 3 bases and J lost 4 bases. CDR1 is MGHRA, CDR2 YSYEKL, per germline. The CDR3 covers 17 residues. This CDR3 reads CASSQGLAGGLSETQYF. As DNA, the CDR3 is TGCGCCAGCAGCCAGGGACTAGCGGGGGGGCTTTCAGAGACCCAGTACTTC.

CDR3 loop: CASSWFGGGATDTQYF. The CDR3 DNA reads as TGTGCCAGCAGTTGGTTCGGAGGGGGGGCGACAGATACGCAGTATTTT. The V and J genes are TRBV6-5 and TRBJ2-3; D perhaps matches TRBD2 (7 bases). The CDR3 has 16 residues. The germline V and J ends were trimmed by 4 bases and 3 bases, with 17 bases remaining between them. Germline lookup yields CDR1 MNHEY and CDR2 SVGAGI.

This sequence joins TRBV6-5 and TRBJ1-4; TRBD1 aligns across 8 bases. The CDR3 is 15 amino acids. Germline V gene data show CDR1 as MNHEY and CDR2 as SVGAGI. Trimming cost V 6 bases and J 2 bases; bases outside gene matches: 5. DNA of the CDR3: TGTGCCAGCAGATCCTCAGGGGGCACTAATGAAAAACTGTTTTTT. The encoded protein is CASRSSGGTNEKLFF.

This chain connects TRBV4-1 to TRBJ2-1; 14 nucleotides match TRBD2. CDR3 length: 17 residues. V trimming: 0 bases; J trimming: 7 bases; junction bases outside the gene matches: 5. CDR1 and CDR2 (germline): MGHRA, YSYEKL. The CDR3 DNA reads TGCGCCAGCAGCCAAGACCGACTAGCGGGGGGGTTAAATGAGCAGTTCTTC. It is translated as CASSQDRLAGGLNEQFF.

The CDR3 DNA reads TGTGCCAGCAGCTTCGGCAGGAACGTCCAAGAGACCCAGTACTTC. Amino acid sequence: CASSFGRNVQETQYF. The V and J genes are TRBV7-6 and TRBJ2-5; no reliable D call. CDR1 and CDR2 from the germline V gene are SGHVS and FNYEAQ. The CDR3 length is 15 residues. With 3 bases removed from V and 1 base from J, the gap between germline ends came to 12 bases.

The rearrangement links TRBV14 to TRBJ2-2, with D possibly TRBD2 on 6 matching bases. There are 18 residues in the CDR3. V dropped 5 bases and J dropped 2 bases, with 21 bases sitting between them. CDR1 SGHDN and CDR2 FVKESK come from the germline V gene. The CDR3 region has the DNA TGTGCCAGCAGCAGGGACTTTCGGGTCGAGATTAACACCGGGGAGCTGTTTTTT. This codes for CASSRDFRVEINTGELFF. The complete variable domain, with remaining parts taken from reference TRBV14 and TRBJ2-2, reads EAGVTQFPSHSVIEKGQTVTLRCDPISGHDNLYWYRRVMGKEIKFLLHFVKESKQDESGMPNNRFLAERTGGTYSTLKVQPAELEDSGVYFCASSRDFRVEINTGELFFGEGSRLTVL.

V usage is TRBV6-6 and J usage is TRBJ1-4, with a tentative D call TRBD1 (5 bases). The V gene's germline CDR1 is MNHNY and CDR2 SVGAGI (reference sequence). The CDR3 is made up of 16 amino acids. Trimming took 6 bases from V and 0 from J, leaving 14 bases between them. For the CDR3, the DNA is TGTGCCAGCAGGCCTCCGGGGGGGGCAACTAATGAAAAACTGTTTTTT. Translation gives CASRPPGGATNEKLFF.

V and J are TRBV11-2 and TRBJ1-2, with unresolved D. Trimming pared 3 bases from V and 5 bases from J, leaving 4 bases between. CDR1 and CDR2 from the germline V gene are SGHAT and FQNNGV. This CDR3 is built from 11 residues. This chain's CDR3 is CASSFGYGYTF. In nucleotides, the CDR3 is TGTGCCAGCAGCTTCGGGTATGGCTACACCTTC.

J is TRBJ1-1 and V is TRBV19; D is ambiguous. Germline lookup yields CDR1 LNHDA and CDR2 SQIVND (reference sequence). Trimming stripped 5 bases from V and 4 bases from J, with 26 bases between. This CDR3 has 18 amino acids. CDR3 residues: CASSPTVGDIVRVTEAFF. As DNA, the CDR3 is TGTGCCAGTAGTCCTACCGTGGGAGACATAGTGCGGGTCACTGAAGCTTTCTTT.

This sequence joins TRBV7-2 and TRBJ2-1, with a possible D match to TRBD2 (5 bases). Trimming took off 6 bases at V and 2 bases at J, with 11 bases between the two ends. Germline lookup yields CDR1 SGHTA and CDR2 FQGNSA. There are 14 residues in the CDR3. The CDR3 loop is CASSLLDAYNEQFF. The CDR3 DNA reads as TGTGCCAGCAGTTTACTAGACGCCTACAATGAGCAGTTCTTC.

In its sample, this clone was seen a few times. This CDR3 reads CASSQVDEATEAFF. CDR3 bases: TGTGCCAGCAGCCAAGTTGACGAAGCGACTGAAGCTTTCTTT. The chain links TRBV4-2 to TRBJ1-1; D unclear. V was pared by 1 base and J by 5 bases, with 11 bases between. Germline V gene lookup returns CDR1 LGHNA and CDR2 YNFKEQ. The CDR3 contains 14 residues.

The V gene is TRBV29-1, the J gene TRBJ2-7, with a weak D call TRBD2 (5 bases). Germline CDR1 SQVTM, CDR2 ANQGSEA. CDR3 size: 12 residues. V dropped 3 bases and J dropped 0 bases, with 6 bases sitting between them. The CDR3 DNA reads TGCAGCGTTGAGAGCGGCTCCTACGAGCAGTACTTC. Residues: CSVESGSYEQYF.

The chain couples TRBV10-3 to TRBJ2-5, with 8 bases aligning to TRBD1. The J call may be mistaken, given a closer DNA end match to TRBJ2-7. The length of the CDR3 is 15 residues. Germline CDR1 ENHRY, CDR2 SYGVKD. The chain's CDR3 is CAISVTPTGESEQYF. The CDR3 nucleotides read TGTGCCATCAGTGTTACCCCGACAGGGGAGTCCGAGCAGTACTTC.

The chain carries TRBV18 and TRBJ2-2; 8 nucleotides align to TRBD2. J lost 1 base, V lost 6 bases, and 7 bases had no gene match. CDR3 length: 16 residues. CDR1 and CDR2 (germline): KGHSH, LQKENI. CDR3 sequence: CASSPAGGRNTGELFF. The CDR3 DNA follows: TGTGCCAGCTCCCCGGCGGGGGGCCGGAACACCGGGGAGCTGTTTTTT.

This clone appeared a few times. The rearrangement joins TRBV10-2 to TRBJ2-3; 15 bases are a match to TRBD2. Germline-derived CDR1 and CDR2 are WSHSY and SAAADI. The V and J ends lost 3 bases and 5 bases, in that order; junction bases with no gene match: 6. The CDR3 totals 17 residues. The CDR3 coding sequence is TGCGCCAGCAGTGACTGGACTAGCGGGGGGGCCTTAGATACGCAGTATTTT. The encoded protein is CASSDWTSGGALDTQYF.

J is TRBJ2-7 and V is TRBV5-6, with D perhaps matching TRBD2 (6 bases). The CDR3 consists of 13 residues. Germline CDR1 is SGHDT and CDR2 is YYEEEE. Trimming pared 3 bases from V and 6 bases from J, leaving 13 bases between. The CDR3 sequence is CASSWTMETEQYF. CDR3 in DNA: TGTGCCAGCAGCTGGACTATGGAAACCGAGCAGTACTTC.